This T cell receptor beta chain came from a study of CD4+ T cells in melanoma. A remark on this clone: The antigen is unknown.

TCRdb's copy holds only in-frame clones and misses some; the assay was immunoSEQ multiplex PCR. The sample carries 50,000 to 60,000 clones, over 60% recorded once. Regarding the study as a whole: A reported correlation linked neoantigen-specific CD4+ T cells to CD8+, macrophage and B cell function. Neoantigen-specific CD4+ T cells in melanoma reportedly had diverse differentiation states.

V was shortened by 2 bases and J by 8 bases, with 12 bases between the two germline ends. The CDR3 contains 13 residues. Germline assignment: CDR1 GTSNPN and CDR2 SVGIG (reference sequence). The sequence came from a human donor with melanoma. The chain joins TRBV30 to TRBJ1-4; TRBD1 might be the D (6 bases). Source material: tumor tissue. CDR3 sequence: CAWSRVDREKLFF. The CDR3 DNA reads TGTGCCTGGAGTAGGGTCGACAGGGAAAAACTGTTTTTT.